This T cell receptor beta chain was captured by sequencing in a study of T cell changes during pregnancy in multiple sclerosis. In germline, CDR1 is MDHEN, CDR2 SYDVKM. V dropped 5 bases and J dropped 7 bases, with 15 bases sitting between them. CDR3 length: 14 amino acids. Profiling relied on immunoSEQ multiplex PCR, and the TCRdb table lists in-frame clones only, not all of them. The data hold 100,000 to 150,000 clones, with 90% to 95% observed a single time. This sample comprised peripheral blood, obtained before pregnancy. This sequence originates from a female donor with multiple sclerosis, enrolled in a pregnancy study. The chain links TRBV28 to TRBJ2-1; D is ambiguous. In DNA, the CDR3 is TGTGCCAGCAGTCCCAGACTCCTTTGGAATGAGCAGTTCTTC. Its protein product is CASSPRLLWNEQFF.